The source of this TCR beta chain is a study of cytomegalovirus exposure and HLA in healthy donors. Study-wide results and caveats: Some 17,000 TCR beta sequences were associated with HLA alleles at 0.05 false discovery rate in a later analysis. Donors were assumed by presence/absence analyses to have roughly uniform sequencing depth.

This clone turned up a few times. The antigen is undetermined. With 60 Vbeta and 13 Jbeta primers, the PCR was carried out. Assay: immunoSEQ multiplex PCR; the TCRdb copy retains only in-frame clones and omits some. The data hold 90,000 or so clones, with around four fifths observed a single time. The TCR sequence derives from a man aged 30 to 45 in good health and CMV-seropositive. The sample comprised PBMCs.

CDR3 coding DNA: TGTGCCAGCAGTTCCGGGGGGGGCTTCGGCACTAATGAAAAACTGTTTTTT. Amino acids: CASSSGGGFGTNEKLFF. The chain is built from TRBV28 and TRBJ1-4; D possibly corresponds to TRBD1 (6 bases). Trimming cost V 4 bases and J 2 bases, with 17 bases left between them. CDR3 length: 17 amino acids. Looked up from germline, CDR1 is MDHEN and CDR2 is SYDVKM.